This TCR beta chain was sequenced during a study of cytomegalovirus exposure and HLA in healthy donors. 60 Vbeta and 13 Jbeta primers were used in PCR. The protocol was immunoSEQ multiplex PCR, while the TCRdb copy is restricted to in-frame clones and leaves out a portion. The sample has some 34,000 clones, about 70% seen once. The V segment lost 10 bases and the J segment 2 bases; nucleotides outside the gene matches: 4. The CDR3 runs to 13 residues. Germline assignment: CDR1 LNHDA and CDR2 SQIVND (reference sequence). Sample: PBMCs. This chain links TRBV19 with TRBJ2-7; 11 bases fit TRBD1. The clonotype originates from a man in his forties in good health and CMV-seropositive. CDR3 loop: CATRGQGAYEQYF. CDR3 in DNA: TGTGCCACCAGGGGACAGGGGGCCTACGAGCAGTACTTC. The full variable domain, completed using reference TRBV19 and TRBJ2-7, is DGGITQSPKYLFRKEGQNVTLSCEQNLNHDAMYWYRQDPGQGLRLIYYSQIVNDFQKGDIAEGYSVSREKKESFPLTVTSAQKNPTAFYLCATRGQGAYEQYFGPGTRLTVT.